Listed below are T cell receptor beta chains from one sample, sequenced in a study of cytomegalovirus exposure and HLA in healthy donors. Using immunoSEQ multiplex PCR, the repertoire was profiled, and TCRdb retains in-frame clones only, with some absent. The data show around 150,000 clones, 70% to 90% seen once. Sequences were obtained from PBMCs. Receptors were obtained from a young man in good health and CMV-seropositive. Both conserved end residues are part of each CDR3. Fields, in order: D gene, V gene, J gene, clone size, CDR3 DNA, CDR3 protein. D genes are given only for firm matches. Not all rows give a size; the values are once, few, many and, for expanded clones, a class.

D gene: TRBD2
V gene: TRBV7-8
J gene: TRBJ2-7
clone size: NA
CDR3 DNA: TGTGCCAGCAGCTTAGCTCTAGCGGGGAACTTCGACGAGCAGTACTTC
CDR3 protein: CASSLALAGNFDEQYF

D gene: NA
V gene: TRBV10-2
J gene: TRBJ1-2
clone size: NA
CDR3 DNA: TGCGCCAGCGAGAGCGGTCTTGGCTACACCTTC
CDR3 protein: CASESGLGYTF

D gene: NA
V gene: TRBV18
J gene: TRBJ2-5
clone size: NA
CDR3 DNA: TGTGCCAGCTCACCACCGAACAGGGGAGGAGAGACCCAGTACTTC
CDR3 protein: CASSPPNRGGETQYF

D gene: TRBD1
V gene: TRBV5-8
J gene: TRBJ1-5
clone size: NA
CDR3 DNA: TGTGCCAGCAGCTTCGACAGGGGTAGTAATCAGCCCCAGCATTTT
CDR3 protein: CASSFDRGSNQPQHF

D gene: TRBD1
V gene: TRBV30
J gene: TRBJ1-4
clone size: NA
CDR3 DNA: TGTGCCTGGTCACCGGGACAGGAAAAACTGTTTTTT
CDR3 protein: CAWSPGQEKLFF

D gene: TRBD1
V gene: TRBV27
J gene: TRBJ1-2
clone size: NA
CDR3 DNA: TGTGCCAGCAGCTGGGACAGGGAGCACTATGGCTACACCTTC
CDR3 protein: CASSWDREHYGYTF

D gene: TRBD2
V gene: TRBV7-2
J gene: TRBJ2-2
clone size: NA
CDR3 DNA: TGTGCCAGCAGCCCTTCGGGACTAGCGGGGGGGGGAGGGGAGCTGTTTTTT
CDR3 protein: CASSPSGLAGGGGELFF

D gene: TRBD2
V gene: TRBV7-9
J gene: TRBJ2-3
clone size: NA
CDR3 DNA: TGTGCCAGCTCGAGCGGGGTCACAGATACGCAGTATTTT
CDR3 protein: CASSSGVTDTQYF

D gene: NA
V gene: TRBV7-9
J gene: TRBJ1-1
clone size: once
CDR3 DNA: TGTGCCAGCAGCCCTAGTAACACTGAAGCTTTCTTT
CDR3 protein: CASSPSNTEAFF

D gene: TRBD1
V gene: TRBV2
J gene: TRBJ2-5
clone size: NA
CDR3 DNA: TGTGCCAGCAGGGACAGGGAGGAGACCCAGTACTTC
CDR3 protein: CASRDREETQYF

D gene: NA
V gene: TRBV11-2
J gene: TRBJ1-6
clone size: NA
CDR3 DNA: TGTGCCAGCAGCTTAGAGGACACCGCCTTGGGTTCACCCCTCCACTTT
CDR3 protein: CASSLEDTALGSPLHF